Listed here are 21 T cell receptor beta chains from one sample, sequenced in a study of T cell responses to AZD1222 COVID-19 vaccine. Measured with immunoSEQ multiplex PCR; TCRdb has only the in-frame clones, and not every one. This table has about 90,000 clones, 89% appearing once. This specimen was peripheral blood, taken 28 days after the second AZD1222 dose. The receptors were sampled from an adult who received the AZD1222 COVID-19 vaccine.

The CDR3 protein is CASSVVVGLNTEAFF. Here the CDR3 DNA reads TGTGCCAGCAGCGTAGTTGTAGGACTGAACACTGAAGCTTTCTTT. The chain is built from TRBV9 and TRBJ1-1; D gene ambiguous. The CDR3 extends over 15 amino acids. The V gene lost 0 bases and the J gene lost 0 bases, with 9 bases spanning the gap. Germline V lookup: CDR1 SGDLS, CDR2 YYNGEE.

The genes are TRBV6-5 and TRBJ2-7, with TRBD1 matching over 8 bases. The CDR3 covers 13 residues. CDR1 MNHEY and CDR2 SVGAGI come from the germline V gene. The ends lost 4 bases at V and 3 bases at J; junction bases unmatched: 2. The CDR3 reads CASSWGQVYEQYF. The CDR3 DNA follows: TGTGCCAGCAGTTGGGGACAGGTCTACGAGCAGTACTTC.

The chain is built from TRBV29-1 and TRBJ2-7; TRBD2 matches 7 bases. V lost 2 bases and J lost 2; bases outside the gene matches: 6. The CDR3 runs to 14 residues. CDR1 SQVTM and CDR2 ANQGSEA come from the germline V gene. The CDR3 loop is CSVESSGTPYEQYF. CDR3 DNA: TGCAGCGTTGAATCTAGCGGTACCCCCTACGAGCAGTACTTC.

The chain uses TRBV2 and TRBJ1-2; 8 bases agree with TRBD1. J gave up 14 bases and V 4 bases, and 9 bases lay outside the gene matches. The CDR3 length is 12 residues. Germline V CDR1 and CDR2: SNHLY, FYNNEI. The CDR3 DNA is TGTGCCAGCAGTGCAGGACAGGGATTACCTACCTTC. Translating it yields CASSAGQGLPTF.

This chain connects TRBV6-5 to TRBJ1-4, with TRBD1 matching over 10 bases. This CDR3 has 14 residues. V was pared by 6 bases and J by 8 bases, with 6 bases of the junction left unmatched. Looked up from germline, CDR1 is MNHEY and CDR2 is SVGAGI. CDR3 nucleotides: TGTGCCAGCAGGGAGACAGGGGGCAGGGAAAAACTGTTTTTT. The encoded protein is CASRETGGREKLFF.

The chain joins TRBV7-3 to TRBJ2-2; D not resolved. Germline V lookup: CDR1 SGHTA, CDR2 FQGTGA. This CDR3 has 13 amino acids. Deletions cut 5 bases from V and 9 bases from J, with 13 bases between. The CDR3 bases are TGTGCCAGCAGCCTCCCGCCAGAGCGGGAGCTGTTTTTT. This sequence encodes CASSLPPERELFF.

The chain recombines TRBV12-3 or TRBV12-4 with TRBJ2-7; no reliable D call. This CDR3 comprises 11 residues. V was shortened by 5 bases and J by 3 bases, with 5 bases between the two germline ends. The CDR3 sequence: CASSDHYEQYF. The CDR3 DNA reads as TGTGCCAGCAGTGATCACTACGAGCAGTACTTC.

This chain connects TRBV19 to TRBJ2-7; D tentatively fits TRBD1 or TRBD2 (5 bases each). The germline V gene has CDR1 LNHDA and CDR2 SQIVND (reference sequence). The V end was cut by 6 bases, the J end by 2 bases, with 17 bases between. The CDR3 is 15 amino acids. For the CDR3, the DNA is TGTGCCAGTAGCAGGGCCGGGACGGAGGCCTACGAGCAGTACTTC. Translating gives CASSRAGTEAYEQYF.

The rearrangement joins TRBV2 to TRBJ1-3; no clear D. The germline V gene encodes CDR1 SNHLY and CDR2 FYNNEI. CDR3 length equals 16 residues. V was cut by 3 bases and J by 0 bases, with 12 bases left in between. CDR3 sequence: CASSDPSESSGNTIYF. CDR3 DNA sequence: TGTGCCAGCAGTGACCCCAGTGAGAGCTCTGGAAACACCATATATTTT.

A note on this clone: Distinct nucleotide sequences in the sample also encode this CDR3. This chain links TRBV30 with TRBJ1-1, with D unresolved. Germline CDR1 and CDR2: GTSNPN and SVGIG (reference sequence). V lost 1 base and J 1 base, leaving 7 bases between the germline ends. This CDR3 is built from 13 residues. The CDR3 DNA follows: TGTGCCTGGAGTGGGAGCCGGAACACTGAAGCTTTCTTT. This sequence encodes CAWSGSRNTEAFF.

This sequence joins TRBV19 and TRBJ1-5, with 9 nucleotides matching TRBD1. Germline V gives CDR1 LNHDA, CDR2 SQIVND (reference sequence). The V segment lost 4 bases and the J segment 0 bases; nucleotides outside the gene matches: 7. This CDR3 comprises 17 residues. The chain's CDR3 is CASSRGQGAYSNQPQHF. CDR3 DNA sequence: TGTGCCAGTAGTAGGGGACAGGGTGCTTATAGCAATCAGCCCCAGCATTTT.

The chain joins TRBV7-3 to TRBJ2-1; 16 bases fit TRBD2. CDR3 size: 17 residues. Germline CDR1 SGHTA, CDR2 FQGTGA. The junction had 8 bases not matched to a gene; V was cut back by 5 bases and J by 7 bases. CDR3 nucleotide sequence: TGTGCCAGCAGCGCCGGGACTAGCGGGGGGGCCGAGAATGAGCAGTTCTTC. It encodes CASSAGTSGGAENEQFF.

The count of this clone is one. This chain links TRBV29-1 with TRBJ1-3; D is ambiguous. The CDR3 runs to 13 residues. Germline CDR1 reads SQVTM; CDR2 reads ANQGSEA. The V and J ends lost 4 bases and 4 bases respectively, with 11 bases between them. The DNA for the CDR3 is TGCAGCGTTGCCGTTCATTCCGGAAACACCATATATTTT. Translation gives CSVAVHSGNTIYF.

This clone was seen once. V is TRBV4-1 and J is TRBJ2-7; D remains unclear. V lost 0 bases, J lost 5 bases, and 14 bases lay in between. Germline CDR1 reads MGHRA; CDR2 reads YSYEKL. The CDR3 has 15 amino acids. For the CDR3, the DNA is TGCGCCAGCAGCCAAGATCCCGGAGTTTTAGACGAGCAGTACTTC. Translated: CASSQDPGVLDEQYF.

This clone was recorded only once. The rearrangement joins TRBV7-9 to TRBJ2-1; no reliable D call. The germline gives CDR1 SEHNR, CDR2 FQNEAQ (reference sequence). Trimming removed 3 bases at V and 2 bases at J, with 8 bases between. The CDR3 sequence is 14 residues long. The DNA of the CDR3 is TGTGCCAGCAGCTTGCGTCTACCCTACAATGAGCAGTTCTTC. The encoded protein is CASSLRLPYNEQFF.

The chain uses TRBV5-6 and TRBJ1-2; D perhaps matches TRBD1 (6 bases). CDR1 and CDR2 from the germline V gene are SGHDT and YYEEEE. This CDR3 has 14 residues. The V gene lost 6 bases and the J gene lost 2 bases, with 14 bases spanning the gap. CDR3 residues: CASISGTLNYGYTF. Here the CDR3 DNA reads TGTGCCAGCATCTCCGGGACACTAAACTATGGCTACACCTTC.

The chain is built from TRBV7-9 and TRBJ2-7; TRBD1 might be the D (6 bases). The V gene's germline CDR1 is SEHNR and CDR2 FQNEAQ (reference sequence). This CDR3 contains 14 residues. Trimming took off 3 bases at V and 5 bases at J, with 14 bases between the two ends. The CDR3: CASSFGRGRDEQYF. The CDR3 DNA follows: TGTGCCAGCAGCTTTGGCAGGGGACGTGACGAGCAGTACTTC.

This clone was counted once. The chain employs TRBV19 and TRBJ1-5, with TRBD1 identical over 10 bases. The V and J ends lost 4 bases and 2 bases, in that order; junction bases with no gene match: 2. Per the germline V gene, CDR1 is LNHDA and CDR2 is SQIVND (reference sequence). The CDR3 runs to 15 residues. CDR3 bases: TGTGCCAGTAGTAGGGACAGGGGTCGCAATCAGCCCCAGCATTTT. Its translation is CASSRDRGRNQPQHF.

In the case of this clone: Sequence at one end of the junction differs from germline and may be a read error. The V call is TRBV2, the J call TRBJ2-6; 7 bases are shared with TRBD1. In germline, CDR1 is SNHLY, CDR2 FYNNEI. This CDR3 spans 19 amino acids. The CDR3 spells CASSEARIGGFSGANVLTF. Here the CDR3 DNA reads TGTGCCAGCAGCGAAGCTCGTATAGGGGGCTTCTCTGGGGCCAACGTCCTGACTTTC. Full variable domain (missing parts from reference TRBV2 and TRBJ2-6): EPEVTQTPSHQVTQMGQEVILRCVPISNHLYFYWYRQILGQKVEFLVSFYNNEISEKSEIFDDQFSVERPDGSNFTLKIRSTKLEDSAMYFCASSEARIGGFSGANVLTFGAGSRLTVL.

The chain recombines TRBV18 with TRBJ1-5; 7 nucleotides agree with TRBD1. Germline V gene lookup returns CDR1 KGHSH and CDR2 LQKENI. The CDR3 contains 15 residues. Trimming at V came to 6 bases and at J to 7 bases, leaving 12 bases not matched to a gene. In DNA form, the CDR3 reads TGTGCCAGCTCGCTCGAGACAGGGTTGGGACAGCCCCAGCATTTT. The encoded protein is CASSLETGLGQPQHF.

J is TRBJ1-2 and V is TRBV6-1; 9 bases fit TRBD1. Germline V gene sequence: CDR1 MNHNS, CDR2 SASEGT. Trimming at V came to 3 bases and at J to 7 bases, leaving 12 bases not matched to a gene. This CDR3 is built from 16 residues. CDR3: CASSETPLDRGTGYTF. CDR3 coding DNA: TGTGCCAGCAGTGAGACCCCGCTAGACAGGGGGACTGGCTACACCTTC.